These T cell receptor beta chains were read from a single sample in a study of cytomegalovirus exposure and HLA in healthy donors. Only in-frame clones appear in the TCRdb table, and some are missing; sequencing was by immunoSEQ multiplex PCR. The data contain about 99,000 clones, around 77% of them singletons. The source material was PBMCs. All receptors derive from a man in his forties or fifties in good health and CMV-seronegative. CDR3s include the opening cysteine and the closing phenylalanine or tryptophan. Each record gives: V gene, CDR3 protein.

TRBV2 CAGSLEGSTEAFF
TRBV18 CASSQDFRSANEKLFF
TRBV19 CASSLAGGGTGELFF
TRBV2 CASSAGGNSPLHF
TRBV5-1 CASSPTWDMNTEAFF
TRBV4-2 CASSAAWDAGQSYGYTF
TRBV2 CASKVAGPPEQFF
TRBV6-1 CASSAQAYNEQFF
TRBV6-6 CASLRGGEQFF
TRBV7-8 CASSLLPGQGAKGEKLFF
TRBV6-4 CASSASTGDKGEQYF
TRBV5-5 CASSEGLAGGPVTGELFF
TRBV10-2 CASSLTGYNQPQHF
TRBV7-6 CASSSIRLAGGTDTQYF
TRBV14 CASSQGRGGAYNEQFF
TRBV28 CASSLVQGDNNQPQHF
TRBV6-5 CASSFHQGLSTGELFF
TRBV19 CASSIPAGGRPGYTF
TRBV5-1 CASTEEGLNTEAFF
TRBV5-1 CASRLGGAEQYF
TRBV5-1 CASRTMGRDEQFF
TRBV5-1 CASSLAGRAYEQYF
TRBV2 CASSLDRGDRHF
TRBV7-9 CASSPQFHGQPYTF
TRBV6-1 CASSSGTLGETQYF
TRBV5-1 CASSLVPLGDSYEQYF
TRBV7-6 CASSLASVGNTEAFF
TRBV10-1 CASSEKKGQAGYTF
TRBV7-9 CASSLSDRGKTQYF
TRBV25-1 CASSRLAGDDSIQYF
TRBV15 CATSTRLAGGQDTQYF
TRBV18 CASSPGGTEYNEQFF
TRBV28 CASSLGGLHEKLFF
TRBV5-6 CASSLGSGDGYF
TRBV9 CASSSRRGFTKNTEAFF
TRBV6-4 CASSAGGGTDTQYF
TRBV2 CASGLDRAAGELFF
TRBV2 CASSTDRSYEQYF
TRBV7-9 CASSYGRVREHSNQPQHF